Listed below are T cell receptor beta chains from one sample, sequenced in a study of low-dose radiotherapy and immunotherapy resistance in tumors. TCRdb processed the reads anew with MiXCR; each CDR3 protein has one entry. The sample shows more than 70,000 distinct CDR3 sequences, roughly 19% of them seen only once. The source material was PBMCs, sampled after low-dose radiotherapy plus immunotherapy. These receptors were collected from a female donor with ovarian cancer. CDR3s include the opening cysteine and the closing phenylalanine or tryptophan. A D gene is named only where the DNA matches it firmly. The listing skips clone size in some rows; elsewhere it reads once, few, many or a size class.

J,size,D,V,DNA,CDR3
TRBJ1-6,many,.,TRBV27,TGTGCCAGCAGTTTCCAGGGACGCTCACCCCTCCACTTT,CASSFQGRSPLHF
TRBJ1-2,.,.,TRBV9,TGTGCCAGAGGGGTAGGTCTTGGCTACACCTTC,CARGVGLGYTF
TRBJ2-3,many,.,TRBV5-4,TGTGCCAGCAGCTTGGCAGTAGCGGGCACAGATACGCAGTATTTT,CASSLAVAGTDTQYF
TRBJ2-1,.,.,TRBV4-3,TGCGCCAGCAGCCAAGTCAGGGGCTATGAGCAGTTCTTC,CASSQVRGYEQFF
TRBJ2-4,many,.,TRBV10-3,TGTGCCATCAGTGAGTCGACCGGGGGTAGGGCCAAAAACATTCAGTACTTC,CAISESTGGRAKNIQYF
TRBJ1-2,many,.,TRBV19,TGTGCCAGTAGCGACAGAGCCTATGGCTACACCTTC,CASSDRAYGYTF
TRBJ2-7,many,TRBD1,TRBV14,TGTGCCAGCAGCCAACGATGGGGACAGGGAGGTTACGAGCAGTACTTC,CASSQRWGQGGYEQYF
TRBJ1-2,many,.,TRBV6-5,TGTGCCAGCAGTTACCGGGGGGGAGGGAGCTACACCTTC,CASSYRGGGSYTF
TRBJ1-5,.,.,TRBV29-1,TGCAGCGTCCGAGGATCGGGCAATCAGCCCCAGCATTTT,CSVRGSGNQPQHF
TRBJ2-7,.,TRBD2,TRBV6-5,TGTGCCAGCAGTGGAGGGGCTAGCGGGATAGTGGAGCAGTACTTC,CASSGGASGIVEQYF
TRBJ1-5,many,TRBD1,TRBV7-3,TGTGCCAGCAGCTTGGAGGGACAGTGGGGCAATCAGCCCCAGCATTTT,CASSLEGQWGNQPQHF
TRBJ2-5,many,.,TRBV18,TGTGCCAGCTCACAGGAACAAGAGACCCAGTACTTC,CASSQEQETQYF
TRBJ2-3,many,.,TRBV7-3,TGTGCCAGCAGCTTAGGAGGTCTGGGGGGGCCAGATACGCAGTATTTT,CASSLGGLGGPDTQYF
TRBJ1-5,many,.,TRBV29-1,TGCAGCGTTGTTTTTAGTCGGGGAGGGGGAAATCAGCCCCAGCATTTT,CSVVFSRGGGNQPQHF
TRBJ2-1,many,.,TRBV7-9,TGTGCCAGCAGCCAGGCTTCCGGGACGTATTACAATGAGCAGTTCTTC,CASSQASGTYYNEQFF
TRBJ2-7,.,TRBD1,TRBV11-2,TGTGCCAGCAGCTTAGATTTTGGGACAGGGTCTTTCGGACTAACTGAGCAGTACTTC,CASSLDFGTGSFGLTEQYF
TRBJ2-2,many,TRBD2,TRBV6-2/TRBV6-3,TGTGCCAGCAGTTCGAGGACTAGCGGGAGATGGGGAGGGAACACCGGGGAGCTGTTTTTT,CASSSRTSGRWGGNTGELFF
TRBJ2-5,many,TRBD2,TRBV5-6,TGTGCCAGCAGCTGGGGCAGGCGGGGGGAGACCCAGTACTTC,CASSWGRRGETQYF
TRBJ2-3,.,.,TRBV28,TGTGCCAGCAGTCCACCCCATGGGGATACGCAGTATTTT,CASSPPHGDTQYF
TRBJ2-1,many,TRBD2,TRBV29-1,TGCAGCGGGACTAGCGGGAGTGTTGAGCAGTTCTTC,CSGTSGSVEQFF
TRBJ2-5,many,.,TRBV5-1,TGCGCCAGCAGCTTGGTGGGCAGGGTAGAGACCCAGTACTTC,CASSLVGRVETQYF
TRBJ2-1,few,.,TRBV11-2,TGTGCCAGCAGCTTAGACTGGGGCTCCTACAATGAGCAGTTCTTC,CASSLDWGSYNEQFF
TRBJ2-5,many,.,TRBV11-1,TGTGCCAGCAGCTTAAAAGGGCCCCAAGAGACCCAGTACTTC,CASSLKGPQETQYF
TRBJ2-1,few,.,TRBV11-3,TGTGCCAGCAGCTTAGATCAGGGGAGACAGAATGAGCAGTTCTTC,CASSLDQGRQNEQFF
TRBJ1-4,many,.,TRBV5-4,TGTGCCAGCAGCTTGGGGGCCGGGGAGCGTGAAAAACTGTTTTTT,CASSLGAGEREKLFF
TRBJ1-2,many,TRBD1,TRBV4-3,TGCGCCAGCAGCCAAGATACAGGGGCCAACTATGGCTACACCTTC,CASSQDTGANYGYTF
TRBJ1-1,.,.,TRBV3-1,TGTGCCAGCAGCCAAGTGGGGGGAGGCACTGAAGCTTTCTTT,CASSQVGGGTEAFF
TRBJ2-1,medium-sized,TRBD2,TRBV12-3/TRBV12-4,TGTGCCAGCAGTTTTACTAGCGGGAGAGCGAATGAGCAGTTCTTC,CASSFTSGRANEQFF
TRBJ2-3,many,TRBD2,TRBV5-4,TGTGCCAGCAGCTTGAAGGGACTATTCCGGGATACGCAGTATTTT,CASSLKGLFRDTQYF
TRBJ1-5,many,.,TRBV28,TGTGCCAGCCGAGGGGCAGGTGATCAGCCCCAGCATTTT,CASRGAGDQPQHF
TRBJ1-2,many,.,TRBV28,TGTGCCAGCAGTCACCGGGCTGGTTCGGGGTATGGCTACACCTTC,CASSHRAGSGYGYTF
TRBJ2-7,many,.,TRBV30,TGTGCCTGGAATAGGGAAAGGAGCTCCTACGAGCAGTACTTC,CAWNRERSSYEQYF
TRBJ2-1,.,TRBD2,TRBV7-3,TGTGCCAGCAGCTCCGGACTAGCGGGAGGCAAACAGTTCTTC,CASSSGLAGGKQFF
TRBJ2-3,many,.,TRBV28,TGTGCCAGCAGTTTATTACTCCGGACAGATACGCAGTATTTT,CASSLLLRTDTQYF
TRBJ1-6,.,TRBD1,TRBV29-1,TGCAGCGTGCGGACAGGGGTTATTAATTCACCCCTCCACTTT,CSVRTGVINSPLHF
TRBJ1-1,many,TRBD1,TRBV2,TGTGCCAGCACCAGACAGGGGTATACTGAAGCTTTCTTT,CASTRQGYTEAFF
TRBJ1-1,.,.,TRBV23-1,TGCGCCAGCAGTCTGTCACTTGAGGGGAATACCTGGGATGAAGCTTTCTTT,CASSLSLEGNTWDEAFF
TRBJ2-2,many,.,TRBV18,TGTGCCAGCTCACCACTTAGGTCCAGAGGGGAGCTGTTTTTT,CASSPLRSRGELFF
TRBJ2-3,many,TRBD2,TRBV15,TGTGCCACCAGCACGGGGACTAGCGGAAGCACAGATACGCAGTATTTT,CATSTGTSGSTDTQYF
TRBJ1-6,many,.,TRBV18,TGTGCCAGCTCACCGCGGGGACCGGAATCGTTAGGCAATTCACCCCTCCACTTT,CASSPRGPESLGNSPLHF
TRBJ2-5,many,.,TRBV7-2,TGTGCCAGCAGCCCAAGGGGGAGGTCCCAAGAGACCCAGTACTTC,CASSPRGRSQETQYF
TRBJ1-4,many,.,TRBV29-1,TGCAGCGTCAGAGACAGTTCTAATGAAAAACTGTTTTTT,CSVRDSSNEKLFF
TRBJ2-2,few,.,TRBV5-1,TGCGCCAGCAGCTTGGCACGGGGTTCGAACACCGGGGAGCTGTTTTTT,CASSLARGSNTGELFF
TRBJ1-6,many,TRBD1,TRBV6-2/TRBV6-3,TGTGCCAGCAGTTCCCGGACAGGGTGGGATCCACCCCTCCACTTT,CASSSRTGWDPPLHF
TRBJ2-3,.,.,TRBV9,TGTGCCAGCAGACGGAGAGGGTTGGGCACAGATACGCAGTATTTT,CASRRRGLGTDTQYF
TRBJ2-1,many,TRBD1,TRBV7-2,TGTGCCAGCAGCCTAGTAGAGACAGGGGGCTTCGAGCAGTTCTTC,CASSLVETGGFEQFF
TRBJ2-3,medium-sized,.,TRBV6-2/TRBV6-3,TGTGCCAGCAGTGGAGGAACAGGAGTTAAGACAGATACGCAGTATTTT,CASSGGTGVKTDTQYF
TRBJ2-7,many,.,TRBV14,TGTGCCAGCAGCCAATTCGGTACAGGCAGCTCCTACGAGCAGTACTTC,CASSQFGTGSSYEQYF
TRBJ2-1,many,.,TRBV5-1,TGCGCCAGCAGCTTCCCGGGACGGAAGGGTCTGGAGCAGTTCTTC,CASSFPGRKGLEQFF
TRBJ1-2,few,.,TRBV12-3/TRBV12-4,TGTGCCAGCAGTACACTTCGATATGGCTACACCTTC,CASSTLRYGYTF